The clone carrying this T cell receptor (beta chain) was recorded a few times. As every portion of the isolated RNA was reverse transcribed, the sequencing read expressed TCRB transcripts. Assay: immunoSEQ multiplex PCR; the TCRdb copy retains only in-frame clones and omits some. The table shows some 400,000 clones, with around 15% occurring only once. The source of the sample is a study of beta chain features in type 1 diabetes. Study summary: Patient and healthy donor groups were alike in age, gender and cell yields. Cells sorted and examined across all samples totaled 85 million to 130 million.

Germline V gives CDR1 SEHNR, CDR2 FQNEAQ (reference sequence). The V and J ends lost 0 bases and 0 bases respectively, with 12 bases between them. The CDR3 contains 17 residues. The authors sorted CD4+ naive, central memory, regulatory and stem cell-like memory cells via CD45RO/CCR7/CD25/CD127/CD95/CD27. This receptor was taken from a young woman in good health. The J gene is TRBJ2-1, the V gene TRBV7-9; D remains unclear. The sequenced sample consisted of naive CD4+ T cells from blood. CDR3 DNA sequence: TGTGCCAGCAGCTTAGCCCCTTTGAGTCTCTCCTACAATGAGCAGTTCTTC. It translates to CASSLAPLSLSYNEQFF.